The clone carrying this T cell receptor beta chain was seen repeatedly, ten times or more. Its antigen is not known. This record belongs to a study of blood T cells in healthy people across ages. Germline V lookup: CDR1 SGHTA, CDR2 FQGNSA. The ends were cut back, 3 bases at V and 4 bases at J, with 12 bases in the middle. CDR3 length: 14 residues. Each sample gave at least 6.5 million isolated PBMCs. Findings of the study overall: Across samples, TCR beta diversity tracked strongly with naive T cell percentage.

A second 7 to 11 cycle PCR used barcoded and J-beta primers. Every cDNA molecule bore a tag from a template-switch adaptor containing 12 random nucleotides. Sequencing yielded, for each sample, at least 3 million paired-end reads carrying CDR3. One entry per CDR3 protein results from TCRdb running MiXCR on the 5' RACE reads. The sample lists fewer than 800,000 distinct CDR3 sequences; approximately 30% were seen once. The sequence was collected from a woman aged 80 or over in good health. What was sequenced was blood. V gene TRBV7-2 combines with J gene TRBJ2-5; D uncertain. The CDR3 DNA sequence: TGTGCCAGCAGCTTGGGTACCCCCCCAGAGACCCAGTACTTC. Protein: CASSLGTPPETQYF.